Sequencing of this T cell receptor beta chain was carried out in a study of technical replicates of blood from several donors. Losses at the gene ends were 3 bases for V and 7 bases for J; bases not matched to a gene: 9. The CDR3 extends over 15 amino acids. CDR1 is LNHDA and CDR2 is SQIVND in the germline V gene (reference sequence). Only in-frame clones appear in the TCRdb table, and some are missing; sequencing was by immunoSEQ multiplex PCR. The sample shows about 73,000 clones, 90% of them seen only once. This clone was detected only once. The material sequenced was PBMCs. This clonotype was sampled from a human donor in good health. Some clones in this sample may be carry-over from other donors' samples. The V and J genes are TRBV19 and TRBJ2-1, with TRBD2 matching over 7 bases. CDR3 amino acids: CASSMMAGALNEQFF. The CDR3 nucleotides are TGTGCCAGTAGTATGATGGCGGGAGCATTGAATGAGCAGTTCTTC.